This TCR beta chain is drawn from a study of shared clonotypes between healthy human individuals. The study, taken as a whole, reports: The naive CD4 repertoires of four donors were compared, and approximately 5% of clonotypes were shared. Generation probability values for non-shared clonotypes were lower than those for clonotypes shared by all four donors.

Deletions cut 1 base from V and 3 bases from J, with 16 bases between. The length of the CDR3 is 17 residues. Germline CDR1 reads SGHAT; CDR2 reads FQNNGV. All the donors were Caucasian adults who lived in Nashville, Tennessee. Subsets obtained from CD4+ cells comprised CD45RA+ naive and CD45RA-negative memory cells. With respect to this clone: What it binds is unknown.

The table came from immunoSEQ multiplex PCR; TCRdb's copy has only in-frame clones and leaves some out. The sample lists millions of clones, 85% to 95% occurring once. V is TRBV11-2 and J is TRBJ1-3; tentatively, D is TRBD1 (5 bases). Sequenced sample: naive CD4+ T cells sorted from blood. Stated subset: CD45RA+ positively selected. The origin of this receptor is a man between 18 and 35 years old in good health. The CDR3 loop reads CASSLVLIGGVGNTIYF. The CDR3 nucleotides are TGTGCCAGCAGCTTAGTCTTAATTGGGGGAGTTGGAAACACCATATATTTT.